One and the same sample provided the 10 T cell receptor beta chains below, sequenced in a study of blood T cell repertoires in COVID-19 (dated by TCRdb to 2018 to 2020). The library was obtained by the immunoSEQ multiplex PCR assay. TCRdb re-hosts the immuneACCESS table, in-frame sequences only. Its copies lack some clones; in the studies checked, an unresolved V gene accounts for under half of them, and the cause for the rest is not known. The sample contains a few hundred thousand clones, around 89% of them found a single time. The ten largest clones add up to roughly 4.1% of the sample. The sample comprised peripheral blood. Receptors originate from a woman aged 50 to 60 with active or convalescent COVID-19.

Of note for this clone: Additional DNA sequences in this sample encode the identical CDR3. CDR3 in amino acids: CASSYSAGLNTEAFF. CDR3 nucleotide sequence: TGTGCCAGCAGTTACTCGGCGGGCTTGAACACTGAAGCTTTCTTT. The rearrangement uses TRBV6-5 and TRBJ1-1; D unclear. V was pared by 0 bases and J by 0 bases, with 8 bases between. CDR1 and CDR2 from the germline V gene are MNHEY and SVGAGI. The CDR3 has 15 residues.

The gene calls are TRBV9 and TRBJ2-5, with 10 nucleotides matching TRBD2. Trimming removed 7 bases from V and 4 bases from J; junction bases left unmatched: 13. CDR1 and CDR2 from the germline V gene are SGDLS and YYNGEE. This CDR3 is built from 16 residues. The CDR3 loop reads CASSALAGSLIETQYF. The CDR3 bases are TGTGCCAGCTCCGCACTAGCGGGGAGTCTGATAGAGACCCAGTACTTC.

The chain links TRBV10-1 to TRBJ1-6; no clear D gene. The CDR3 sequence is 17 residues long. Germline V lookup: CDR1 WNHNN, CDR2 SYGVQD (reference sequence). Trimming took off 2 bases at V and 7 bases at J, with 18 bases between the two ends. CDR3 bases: TGCGCCAGCAGTGAGGTCCTAGGTTGGGAGGAGAATTCACCCCTCCACTTT. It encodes CASSEVLGWEENSPLHF.

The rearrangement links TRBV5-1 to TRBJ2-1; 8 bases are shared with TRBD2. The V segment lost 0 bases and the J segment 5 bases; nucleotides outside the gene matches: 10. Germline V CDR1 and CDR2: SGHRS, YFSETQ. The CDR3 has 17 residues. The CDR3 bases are TGCGCCAGCAGCTTGGTCCCCGGTAGCGGGAACAACAATGAGCAGTTCTTC. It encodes CASSLVPGSGNNNEQFF.

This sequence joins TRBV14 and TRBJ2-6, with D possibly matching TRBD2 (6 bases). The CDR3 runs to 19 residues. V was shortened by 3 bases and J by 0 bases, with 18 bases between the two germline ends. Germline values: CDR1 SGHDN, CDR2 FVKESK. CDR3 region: CASSHPREGAGSGANVLTF. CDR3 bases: TGTGCCAGCAGCCACCCTAGAGAGGGAGCGGGCTCTGGGGCCAACGTCCTGACTTTC.

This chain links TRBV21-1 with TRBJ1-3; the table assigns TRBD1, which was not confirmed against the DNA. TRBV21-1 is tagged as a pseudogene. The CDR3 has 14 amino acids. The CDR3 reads CASSWDSSGNTIYF. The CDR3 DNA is TGTGCCAGCAGCTGGGACAGCTCTGGAAACACCATATATTTT.

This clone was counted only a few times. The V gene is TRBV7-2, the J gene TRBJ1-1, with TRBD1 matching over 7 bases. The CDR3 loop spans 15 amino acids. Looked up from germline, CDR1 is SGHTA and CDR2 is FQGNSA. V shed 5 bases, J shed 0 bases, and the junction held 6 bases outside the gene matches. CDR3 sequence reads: CASSPGQLMNTEAFF. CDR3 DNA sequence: TGTGCCAGCAGCCCGGGACAGCTTATGAACACTGAAGCTTTCTTT.

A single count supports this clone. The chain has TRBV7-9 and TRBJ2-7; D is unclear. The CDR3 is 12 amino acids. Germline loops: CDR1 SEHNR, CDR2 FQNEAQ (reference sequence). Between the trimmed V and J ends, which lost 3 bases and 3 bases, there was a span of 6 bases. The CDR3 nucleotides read TGTGCCAGCAGCTTTTCAGACTACGAGCAGTACTTC. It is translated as CASSFSDYEQYF. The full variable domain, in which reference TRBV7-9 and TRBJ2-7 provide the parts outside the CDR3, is DTGVSQNPRHKITKRGQNVTFRCDPISEHNRLYWYRQTLGQGPEFLTYFQNEAQLEKSRLLSDRFSAERPKGSFSTLEIQRTEQGDSAMYLCASSFSDYEQYFGPGTRLTVT.

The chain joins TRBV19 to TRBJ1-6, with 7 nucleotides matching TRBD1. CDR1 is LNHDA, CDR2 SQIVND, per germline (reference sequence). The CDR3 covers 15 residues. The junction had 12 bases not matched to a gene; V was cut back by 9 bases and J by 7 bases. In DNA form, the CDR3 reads TGTGCCAGCTCAGCTCCGGGACAGTGGAATTCACCCCTCCACTTT. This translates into CASSAPGQWNSPLHF.

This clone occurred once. The DNA for the CDR3 is TGTGCCAGCAGCGTAGCCATCACTGGGGAGCCGGGGGGGCAGAATGAGCAGTTCTTC. Residues: CASSVAITGEPGGQNEQFF. V is TRBV9 and J is TRBJ2-1, with 8 nucleotides matching TRBD2. J lost 7 bases, V lost 0 bases, and 18 bases had no gene match. CDR1 is SGDLS and CDR2 is YYNGEE in the germline V gene. This CDR3 is built from 19 residues.